This T cell receptor (beta chain) is drawn from a study of cytotoxic CD8 clonotypes in ibrutinib-treated CLL. A word on this clone: Antigen: not known. Additional DNA sequences in this sample encode the identical CDR3.

With 3 bases removed from V and 2 bases from J, the gap between germline ends came to 7 bases. Germline loops: CDR1 MNHEY, CDR2 SMNVEV (reference sequence). CDR3 length equals 14 residues. Genomic DNA in a quantity of 2 to 2.5 micrograms was derived from cryopreserved PBMCs for TCR beta libraries. This table comes from immunoSEQ multiplex PCR, and its TCRdb copy is limited to in-frame clones, with some not included. The data hold about 300,000 clones, with about 64% observed a single time. General study results and limits: The study sampled sustained-remission and progressing patients at different times.

The TCR was taken from a human donor with chronic lymphocytic leukemia. The chain is built from TRBV27 and TRBJ2-2, with no clear D. Sequencing was performed on PBMCs, taken after 36 months of ibrutinib treatment. The CDR3 reads CASSFSANTGELFF. The CDR3 nucleotides read TGTGCCAGCAGTTTCAGTGCTAACACCGGGGAGCTGTTTTTT.